A single sample gave rise to the 2 T cell receptor beta chains below, sequenced in a study of T cell responses to AZD1222 COVID-19 vaccine. Repertoires were generated with immunoSEQ multiplex PCR, while TCRdb's copy carries only in-frame clones and drops some. The sample gives roughly 170,000 clones, approximately 90% of which show up once; about 2.8% is in the top ten. Sequenced material: peripheral blood, taken on day 0 of AZD1222 vaccination. These receptors were taken from an adult in good health.

The chain links TRBV5-5 to TRBJ1-6, with TRBD1 matching over 7 bases. CDR3 length: 14 residues. J lost 6 bases, V lost 5 bases, and 5 bases had no gene match. Germline CDR1 and CDR2: SGHKS and YYEKEE (reference sequence). CDR3 amino acids: CASRVGQPNSPLHF. CDR3 DNA sequence: TGTGCCAGCAGGGTGGGACAGCCTAATTCACCCCTCCACTTT. The whole variable domain, filled in from reference TRBV5-5 and TRBJ1-6, reads DAGVTQSPTHLIKTRGQQVTLRCSPISGHKSVSWYQQVLGQGPQFIFQYYEKEERGRGNFPDRFSARQFPNYSSELNVNALLLGDSALYLCASRVGQPNSPLHFGNGTRLTVT.

This rearrangement joins TRBV3-1 (or the pseudogene TRBV3-2) to TRBJ2-7, with TRBD2 as a possible D gene (5 bases). The CDR3 runs to 13 residues. V was shortened by 4 bases and J by 2 bases, with 9 bases between the two germline ends. The germline V gene has CDR1 LGHDT and CDR2 YNNKEL (reference sequence). CDR3 sequence reads: CASSLTSPYEQYF. CDR3 coding DNA: TGTGCCAGCAGCCTCACTAGTCCCTACGAGCAGTACTTC.